The following is a TCR beta chain sequence with its context. The table came from immunoSEQ multiplex PCR; TCRdb's copy has only in-frame clones and leaves some out. The table records some 120,000 clones, around 89% of them present only once. This specimen comes from a study of radiation and T cells in renal cell carcinoma. Specified time point: blood 2 weeks post-SBRT. Specified treatment: 15 Gy SBRT to primary tumor, nephrectomy 4 weeks later. Source: blood, taken from a patient whose treatment included radiotherapy and nephrectomy. This clonotype was obtained from a woman between 65 and 79 years old with renal cell carcinoma.

CDR3 region: CASSQDPSSRRANTEAFF. For the CDR3, the DNA is TGTGCCAGCAGCCAAGACCCATCCTCCCGACGAGCCAACACTGAAGCTTTCTTT. This sequence joins TRBV4-2 and TRBJ1-1, with no clear D. Germline loops: CDR1 LGHNA, CDR2 YNFKEQ. Trimming pared 0 bases from V and 2 bases from J, leaving 19 bases between. The CDR3 length is 18 residues.